This record looks at one T cell receptor (beta chain) sequence and its context. Repertoires were generated with immunoSEQ multiplex PCR, while TCRdb's copy carries only in-frame clones and drops some. The sample records 250,000 to 400,000 clones, roughly 87% being singletons. These data belong to a study of cytomegalovirus exposure and HLA in healthy donors. Per germline, CDR1 SGHRS and CDR2 YFSETQ. Trimming shortened V by 0 bases and J by 3 bases, and 13 bases separated the two germline ends. The CDR3 loop spans 15 amino acids. V usage is TRBV5-1 and J usage is TRBJ2-7, with D possibly matching TRBD1 (6 bases). This clonotype was sampled from a man younger than 40 in good health and CMV-seronegative. Sequencing was done on a sample of PBMCs. The CDR3 nucleotides are TGCGCCAGCAGCTTGGTGTTGGGGGCAAACTACGAGCAGTACTTC. It yields the protein CASSLVLGANYEQYF.